Each of the 8 T cell receptor beta chains below was sequenced from the same sample in a study of cytomegalovirus exposure and HLA in healthy donors (dated by TCRdb to about 2017). Libraries were built with the immunoSEQ multiplex PCR assay. For the multiplex PCR, a mixture combining 60 forward primers for TCR Vbeta segments and 13 reverse primers for TCR Jbeta segments was used. Sourced from immuneACCESS, this table was stored by TCRdb with only in-frame sequences that have V and J called. A share of the clones is absent; for the studies checked, an unresolved V gene accounts for under half, and the remainder has no known explanation. A total of 120,000 to 150,000 clones appear in this sample, about two thirds of them only once. Clones ranked in the top ten supply 1.6% of the sample. Material: PBMCs. Source of these receptors: a woman aged 18-30 years in good health and CMV-seronegative.

This chain links TRBV14 with TRBJ1-1; 7 bases align to TRBD1. CDR3 length: 14 amino acids. The V gene's germline CDR1 is SGHDN and CDR2 FVKESK. Trimming cost V 4 bases and J 6 bases; bases outside gene matches: 8. CDR3 in DNA: TGTGCCAGCAGCCGACAAGGGACAGTTCCTGAAGCTTTCTTT. Its protein is CASSRQGTVPEAFF.

The chain employs TRBV29-1 and TRBJ2-7, with D possibly being TRBD1 (6 bases). CDR3 length equals 13 residues. CDR1 is SQVTM, CDR2 ANQGSEA, per germline. V gave up 6 bases and J gave up 0 bases, with 12 bases separating them. CDR3 sequence: CSVAKDSSYEQYF. The CDR3 DNA sequence: TGCAGCGTGGCCAAGGACAGCTCCTACGAGCAGTACTTC.

The J gene is TRBJ1-4, the V gene TRBV4-1, with D possibly being TRBD1 (5 bases). V lost 5 bases and J 4 bases, leaving 14 bases between the germline ends. Germline V gene sequence: CDR1 MGHRA, CDR2 YSYEKL. This CDR3 spans 15 amino acids. The CDR3 sequence is CASSTTGVLNEKLFF. In nucleotides, the CDR3 is TGCGCCAGCAGCACAACAGGAGTTCTTAATGAAAAACTGTTTTTT.

V is TRBV29-1 and J is TRBJ1-1; 10 nucleotides line up with TRBD1. This CDR3 contains 12 residues. V lost 7 bases to trimming and J lost 7 bases; unmatched junction nucleotides: 6. Looked up from germline, CDR1 is SQVTM and CDR2 is ANQGSEA. CDR3 protein: CSARQGADEAFF. The CDR3 nucleotides are TGCAGCGCCCGACAGGGGGCGGATGAAGCTTTCTTT.

J is TRBJ1-1 and V is TRBV12-5, with D maybe TRBD1 (6 bases). V lost 6 bases, J lost 6 bases, and 14 bases lay in between. Germline CDR1 reads LGHNT; CDR2 reads FRNRAP. The CDR3 runs 13 residues. CDR3 sequence reads: CASGPGAWAEAFF. DNA of the CDR3: TGTGCTAGTGGCCCAGGGGCTTGGGCTGAAGCTTTCTTT.

V gene TRBV15 combines with J gene TRBJ2-3; 7 positions agree with TRBD1. This CDR3 spans 14 amino acids. Germline V gene sequence: CDR1 LNHNV, CDR2 YYDKDF (reference sequence). Losses at the gene ends were 3 bases for V and 10 bases for J; bases not matched to a gene: 10. This CDR3 is CATSRQTGVWAQYF. CDR3 bases: TGTGCCACCAGCAGGCAAACAGGGGTTTGGGCGCAGTATTTT.

This rearrangement joins TRBV7-6 to TRBJ2-1, with D perhaps TRBD2 (6 bases). The CDR3 loop spans 13 amino acids. V gave up 5 bases and J gave up 10 bases, with 15 bases separating them. Germline CDR1 SGHVS, CDR2 FNYEAQ. The CDR3 bases are TGTGCCAGCAGCCACTCTAGCGTACGGGAGCAGTTCTTC. It encodes CASSHSSVREQFF.

The rearrangement links TRBV6-5 to TRBJ2-2; TRBD2 matches 9 bases. Germline values: CDR1 MNHEY, CDR2 SVGAGI. Trimming took 6 bases from V and 6 from J; bases not matched to a gene: 11. The CDR3 has 16 amino acids. The CDR3: CASSYAGGSIAGELFF. The CDR3 coding sequence is TGTGCCAGCAGCTACGCGGGGGGGTCTATCGCCGGGGAGCTGTTTTTT.